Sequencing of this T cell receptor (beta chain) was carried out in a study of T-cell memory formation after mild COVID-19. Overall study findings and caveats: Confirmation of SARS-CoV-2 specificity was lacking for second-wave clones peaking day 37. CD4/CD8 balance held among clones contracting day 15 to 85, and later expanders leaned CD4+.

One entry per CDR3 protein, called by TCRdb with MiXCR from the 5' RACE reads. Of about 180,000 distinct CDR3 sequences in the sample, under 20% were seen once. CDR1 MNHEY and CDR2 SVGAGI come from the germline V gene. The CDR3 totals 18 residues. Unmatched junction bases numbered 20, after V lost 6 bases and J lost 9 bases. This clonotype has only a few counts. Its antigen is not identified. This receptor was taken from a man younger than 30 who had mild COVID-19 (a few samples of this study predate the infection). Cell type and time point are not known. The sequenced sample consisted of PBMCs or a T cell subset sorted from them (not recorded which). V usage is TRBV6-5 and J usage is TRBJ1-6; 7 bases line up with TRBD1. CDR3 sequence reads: CASSRALGQAGGISPLHF. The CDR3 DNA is TGTGCCAGCAGCCGGGCTCTCGGACAGGCCGGAGGGATTTCACCCCTCCACTTT.